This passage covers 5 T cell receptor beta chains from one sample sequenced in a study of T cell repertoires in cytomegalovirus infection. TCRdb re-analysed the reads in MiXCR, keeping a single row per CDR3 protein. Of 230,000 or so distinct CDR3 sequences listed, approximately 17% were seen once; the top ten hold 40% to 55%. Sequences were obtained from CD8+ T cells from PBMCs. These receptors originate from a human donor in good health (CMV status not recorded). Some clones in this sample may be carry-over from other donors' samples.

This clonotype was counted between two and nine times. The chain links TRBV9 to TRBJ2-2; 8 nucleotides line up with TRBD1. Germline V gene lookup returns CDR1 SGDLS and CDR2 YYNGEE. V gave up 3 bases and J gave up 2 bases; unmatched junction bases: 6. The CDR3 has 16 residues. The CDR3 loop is CASSGNDRGNTGELFF. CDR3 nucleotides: TGTGCCAGCAGCGGGAACGACAGGGGAAACACCGGGGAGCTGTTTTTT.

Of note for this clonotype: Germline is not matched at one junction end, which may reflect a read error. The CDR3 spells CASSLTQGVRTNYGYTF. CDR3 bases: TGTGCCAGCAGCTTGACGCAGGGGGTCCGGACTAACTATGGCTACACCTTC. This chain connects TRBV5-3 to TRBJ1-2; the match to TRBD1 covers 7 bases. TRBV5-3 is assigned to the ORF class and has an uncertain function. The CDR3 runs to 17 residues.

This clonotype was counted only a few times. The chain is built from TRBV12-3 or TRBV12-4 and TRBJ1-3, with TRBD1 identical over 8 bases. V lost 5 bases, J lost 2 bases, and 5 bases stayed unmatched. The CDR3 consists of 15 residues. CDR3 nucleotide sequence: TGTGCCAGCAGTACCCGACAGGGGCCTGGAAACACCATATATTTT. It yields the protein CASSTRQGPGNTIYF.

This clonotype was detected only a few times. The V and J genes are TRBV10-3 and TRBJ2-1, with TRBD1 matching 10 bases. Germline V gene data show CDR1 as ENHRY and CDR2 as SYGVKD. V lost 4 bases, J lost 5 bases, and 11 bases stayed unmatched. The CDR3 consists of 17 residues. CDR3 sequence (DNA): TGTGCCATCAGTGGATCTGACAGGGGGCCGGTTGACAATGAGCAGTTCTTC. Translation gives CAISGSDRGPVDNEQFF.

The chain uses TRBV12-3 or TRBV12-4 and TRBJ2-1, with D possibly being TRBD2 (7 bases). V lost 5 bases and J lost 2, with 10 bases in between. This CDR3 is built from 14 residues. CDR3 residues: CASSRGGPYNEQFF. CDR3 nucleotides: TGTGCCAGCAGTAGGGGGGGGCCCTACAATGAGCAGTTCTTC.